This T cell receptor beta chain came from a study of memory CD4+ T cells and cytomegalovirus serostatus. Here immunoSEQ multiplex PCR was the method, and the copy in TCRdb shows in-frame clones only, minus some. Among fewer than 40,000 clones listed, about three quarters were seen once. V lost 5 bases, J lost 4 bases, and 4 bases stayed unmatched. Germline CDR1 and CDR2: SGHRS and YFSETQ. This CDR3 region has 14 residues. Single viable CD3+CD4+CD8-CD45RO+ cells were sorted as the memory CD4+ T cells. Total CD4+ T cells were enriched by CD4 positive selection. The receptor was derived from an adult in good health and CMV-seronegative. The rearrangement joins TRBV5-1 to TRBJ2-3; 10 bases fit TRBD1. The sample consisted of memory CD4+ T cells from blood. The CDR3 loop reads CASSRDRGADTQYF. CDR3 nucleotide sequence: TGCGCCAGCAGTCGGGACAGGGGAGCAGATACGCAGTATTTT.